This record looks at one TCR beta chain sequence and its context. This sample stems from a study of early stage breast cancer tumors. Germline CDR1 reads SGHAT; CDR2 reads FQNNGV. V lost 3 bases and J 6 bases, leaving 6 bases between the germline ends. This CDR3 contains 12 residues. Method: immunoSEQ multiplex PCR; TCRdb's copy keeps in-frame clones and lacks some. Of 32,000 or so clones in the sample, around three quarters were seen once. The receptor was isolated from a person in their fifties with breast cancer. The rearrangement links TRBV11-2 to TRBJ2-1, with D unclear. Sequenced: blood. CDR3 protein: CASSFWGNEQFF. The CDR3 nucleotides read TGTGCCAGCAGCTTTTGGGGCAATGAGCAGTTCTTC.